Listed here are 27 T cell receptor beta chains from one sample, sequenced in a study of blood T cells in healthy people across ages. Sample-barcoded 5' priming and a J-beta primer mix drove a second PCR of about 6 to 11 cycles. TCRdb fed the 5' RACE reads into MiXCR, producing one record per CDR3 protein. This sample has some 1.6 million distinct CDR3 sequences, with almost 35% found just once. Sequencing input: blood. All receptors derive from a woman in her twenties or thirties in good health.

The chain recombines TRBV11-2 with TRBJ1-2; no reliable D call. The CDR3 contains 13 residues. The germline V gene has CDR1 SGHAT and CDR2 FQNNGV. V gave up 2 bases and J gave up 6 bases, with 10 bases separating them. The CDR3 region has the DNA TGTGCCAGCAGCTTAAGCTGGGAAAATGGCTACACCTTC. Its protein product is CASSLSWENGYTF.

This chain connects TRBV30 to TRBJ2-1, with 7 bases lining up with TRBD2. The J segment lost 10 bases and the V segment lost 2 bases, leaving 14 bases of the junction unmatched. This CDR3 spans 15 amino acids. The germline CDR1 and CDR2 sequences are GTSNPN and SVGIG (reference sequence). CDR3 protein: CAWSSRGTTRGEQFF. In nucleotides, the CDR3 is TGTGCCTGGAGTTCTCGGGGGACTACCCGAGGAGAGCAGTTCTTC.

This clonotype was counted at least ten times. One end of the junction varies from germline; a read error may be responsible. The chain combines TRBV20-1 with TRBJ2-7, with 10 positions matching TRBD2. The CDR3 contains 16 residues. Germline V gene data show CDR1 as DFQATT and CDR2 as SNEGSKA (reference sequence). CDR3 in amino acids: CSARDELAGSSYEQYF. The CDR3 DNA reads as TGCAGTGCTCGAGACGAACTAGCGGGGTCCTCCTACGAGCAGTACTTC.

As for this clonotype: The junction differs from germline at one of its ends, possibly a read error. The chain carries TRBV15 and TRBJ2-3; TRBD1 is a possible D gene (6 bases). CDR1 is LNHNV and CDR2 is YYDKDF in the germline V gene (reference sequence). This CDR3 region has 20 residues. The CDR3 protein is CATSIGLHTTREIWTDAQYF. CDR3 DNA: TGTGCCACCAGCATTGGGTTGCACACTACTAGGGAGATATGGACAGATGCGCAGTATTTT.

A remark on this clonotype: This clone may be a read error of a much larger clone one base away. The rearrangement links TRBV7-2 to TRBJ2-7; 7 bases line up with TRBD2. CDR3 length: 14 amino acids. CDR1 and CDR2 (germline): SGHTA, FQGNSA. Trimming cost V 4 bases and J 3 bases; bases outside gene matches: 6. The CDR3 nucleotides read TGTACCAGCAGCTCAAGCGGGACGAGCTACGAGCAGTACTTC. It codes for CTSSSSGTSYEQYF.

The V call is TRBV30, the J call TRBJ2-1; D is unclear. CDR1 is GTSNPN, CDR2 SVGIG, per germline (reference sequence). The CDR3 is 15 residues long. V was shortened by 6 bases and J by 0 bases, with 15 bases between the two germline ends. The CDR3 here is CACAKGSSSYNEQFF. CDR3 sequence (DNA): TGTGCCTGCGCTAAAGGCTCAAGCTCCTACAATGAGCAGTTCTTC. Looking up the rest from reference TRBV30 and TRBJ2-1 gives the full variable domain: SQTIHQWPATLVQPVGSPLSLECTVEGTSNPNLYWYRQAAGRGLQLLFYSVGIGQISSEVPQNLSASRPQDRQFILSSKKLLLSDSGFYLCACAKGSSSYNEQFFGPGTRLTVL.

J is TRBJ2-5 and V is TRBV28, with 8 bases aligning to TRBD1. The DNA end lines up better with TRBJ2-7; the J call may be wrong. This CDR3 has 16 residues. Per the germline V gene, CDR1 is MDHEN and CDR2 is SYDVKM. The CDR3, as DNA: TGTGCCAGCAGCACTAAGACAGGGGACCGTTGGGCCGAGCAGTACTTC. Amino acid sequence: CASSTKTGDRWAEQYF.

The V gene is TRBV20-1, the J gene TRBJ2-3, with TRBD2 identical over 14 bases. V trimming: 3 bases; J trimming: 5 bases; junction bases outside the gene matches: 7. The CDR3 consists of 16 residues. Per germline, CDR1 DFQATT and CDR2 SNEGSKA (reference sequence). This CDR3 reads CSARGQTSGGGDTQYF. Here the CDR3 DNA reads TGCAGTGCTAGGGGGCAGACTAGCGGGGGGGGAGATACGCAGTATTTT.

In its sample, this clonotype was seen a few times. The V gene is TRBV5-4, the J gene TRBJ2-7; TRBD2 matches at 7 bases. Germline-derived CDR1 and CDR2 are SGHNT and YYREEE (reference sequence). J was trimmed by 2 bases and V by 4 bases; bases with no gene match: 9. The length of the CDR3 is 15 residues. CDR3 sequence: CASSPGGYSPYEQYF. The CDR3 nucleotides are TGTGCCAGCAGCCCGGGAGGTTATTCTCCCTACGAGCAGTACTTC.

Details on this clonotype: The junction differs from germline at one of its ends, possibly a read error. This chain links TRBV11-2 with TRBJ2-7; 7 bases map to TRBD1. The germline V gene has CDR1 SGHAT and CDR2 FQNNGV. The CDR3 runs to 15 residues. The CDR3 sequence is CAGRKPGQLIYEQYF. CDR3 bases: TGTGCCGGCAGAAAGCCGGGACAGCTTATCTACGAGCAGTACTTC.

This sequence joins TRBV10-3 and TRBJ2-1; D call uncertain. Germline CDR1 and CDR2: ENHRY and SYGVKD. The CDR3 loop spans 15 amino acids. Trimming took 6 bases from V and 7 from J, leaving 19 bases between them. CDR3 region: CAIRSHGLEQNEQFF. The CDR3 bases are TGTGCCATCAGAAGCCATGGGCTAGAACAAAATGAGCAGTTCTTC.

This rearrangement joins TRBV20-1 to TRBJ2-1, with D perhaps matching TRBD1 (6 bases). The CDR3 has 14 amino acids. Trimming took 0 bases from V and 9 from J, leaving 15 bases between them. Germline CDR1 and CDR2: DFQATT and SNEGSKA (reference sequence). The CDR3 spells CSARESGHLFEQFF. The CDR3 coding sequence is TGCAGTGCTAGAGAGTCGGGACACCTCTTTGAGCAGTTCTTC.

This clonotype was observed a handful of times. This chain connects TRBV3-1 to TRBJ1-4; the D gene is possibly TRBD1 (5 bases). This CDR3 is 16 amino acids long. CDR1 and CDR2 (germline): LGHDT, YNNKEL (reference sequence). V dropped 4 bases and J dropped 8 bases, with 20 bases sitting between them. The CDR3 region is CASSLVGGSAGEKLFF. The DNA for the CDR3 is TGTGCCAGCAGCCTCGTCGGGGGATCAGCGGGGGAAAAACTGTTTTTT.

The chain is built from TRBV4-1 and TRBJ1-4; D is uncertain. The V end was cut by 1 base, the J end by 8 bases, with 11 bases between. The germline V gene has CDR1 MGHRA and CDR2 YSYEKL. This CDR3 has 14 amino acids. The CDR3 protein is CASSQGWVGEKLFF. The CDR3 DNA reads TGCGCCAGCAGCCAAGGGTGGGTGGGGGAAAAACTGTTTTTT.

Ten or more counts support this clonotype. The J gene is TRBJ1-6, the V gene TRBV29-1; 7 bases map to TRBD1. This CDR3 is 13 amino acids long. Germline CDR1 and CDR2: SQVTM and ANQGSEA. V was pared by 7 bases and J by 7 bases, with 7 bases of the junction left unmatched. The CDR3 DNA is TGCAGCGCCGGTCAGGGGGGCAATTCACCCCTCCACTTT. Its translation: CSAGQGGNSPLHF.

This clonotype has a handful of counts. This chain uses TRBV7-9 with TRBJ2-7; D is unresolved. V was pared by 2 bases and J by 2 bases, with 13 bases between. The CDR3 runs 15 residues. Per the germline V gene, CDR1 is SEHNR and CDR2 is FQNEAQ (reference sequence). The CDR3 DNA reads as TGTGCCAGCAGCTTAAAGGAGCAGCCCACCTACGAGCAGTACTTC. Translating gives CASSLKEQPTYEQYF.

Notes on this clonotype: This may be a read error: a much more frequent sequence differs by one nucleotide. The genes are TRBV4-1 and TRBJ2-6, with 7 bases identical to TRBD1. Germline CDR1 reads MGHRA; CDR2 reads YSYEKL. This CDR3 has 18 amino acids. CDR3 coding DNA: TGCACCAGCAGCCAACAACAGGGGATGGGCTCTGGGGCCAACGTCCTGACTTTC. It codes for CTSSQQQGMGSGANVLTF.

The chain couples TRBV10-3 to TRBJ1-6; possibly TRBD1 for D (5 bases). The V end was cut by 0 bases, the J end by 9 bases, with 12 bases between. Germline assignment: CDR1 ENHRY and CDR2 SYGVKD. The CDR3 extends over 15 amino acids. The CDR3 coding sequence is TGTGCCATCAGTGAGTCAGGACGGGGGGGTTCACCCCTCCACTTT. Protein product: CAISESGRGGSPLHF.

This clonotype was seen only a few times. CDR3 DNA: TGTGCCAGCAGTGAAGTAAAGGGGGTAGATACGCAGTATTTT. This sequence encodes CASSEVKGVDTQYF. The gene calls are TRBV6-1 and TRBJ2-3; perhaps TRBD1 as D (6 bases). Germline V CDR1 and CDR2: MNHNS, SASEGT. The V end lost 1 base, the J end lost 5 bases, and 10 bases lay between the germline ends. The CDR3 spans 14 residues.

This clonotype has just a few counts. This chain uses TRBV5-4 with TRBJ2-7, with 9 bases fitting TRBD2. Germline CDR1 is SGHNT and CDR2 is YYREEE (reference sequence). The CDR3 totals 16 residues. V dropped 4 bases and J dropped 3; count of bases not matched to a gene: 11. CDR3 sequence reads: CASSPRGASGIYEQYF. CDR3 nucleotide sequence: TGTGCCAGCAGCCCCAGGGGTGCTAGCGGGATCTACGAGCAGTACTTC.

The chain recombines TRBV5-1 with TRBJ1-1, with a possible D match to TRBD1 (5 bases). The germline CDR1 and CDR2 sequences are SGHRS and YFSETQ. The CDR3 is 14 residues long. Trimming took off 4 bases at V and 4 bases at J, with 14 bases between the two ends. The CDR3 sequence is CASSPGAGSTEAFF. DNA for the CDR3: TGCGCCAGCAGCCCCGGGGCCGGAAGCACTGAAGCTTTCTTT.

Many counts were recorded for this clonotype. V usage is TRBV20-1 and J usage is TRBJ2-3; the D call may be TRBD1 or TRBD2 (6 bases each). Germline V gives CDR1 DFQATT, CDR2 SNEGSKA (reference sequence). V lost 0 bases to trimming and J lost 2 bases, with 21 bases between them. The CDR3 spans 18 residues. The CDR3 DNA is TGCAGTGCTAGAGATACGATGAGGGGGGCCTCCCCCACAGATACGCAGTATTTT. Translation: CSARDTMRGASPTDTQYF.

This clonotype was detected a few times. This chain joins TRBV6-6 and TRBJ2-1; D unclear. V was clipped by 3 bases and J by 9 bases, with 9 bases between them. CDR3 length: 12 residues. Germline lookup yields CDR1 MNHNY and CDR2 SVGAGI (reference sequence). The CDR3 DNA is TGTGCCAGCAGTTATCGGCAATTTGAGCAGTTCTTC. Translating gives CASSYRQFEQFF.

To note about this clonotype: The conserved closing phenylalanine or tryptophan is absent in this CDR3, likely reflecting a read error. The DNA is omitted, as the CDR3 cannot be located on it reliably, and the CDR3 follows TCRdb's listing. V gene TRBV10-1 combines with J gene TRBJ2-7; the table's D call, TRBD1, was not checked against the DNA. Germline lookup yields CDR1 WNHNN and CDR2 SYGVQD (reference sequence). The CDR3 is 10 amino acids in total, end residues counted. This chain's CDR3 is CAERRDWKLI.

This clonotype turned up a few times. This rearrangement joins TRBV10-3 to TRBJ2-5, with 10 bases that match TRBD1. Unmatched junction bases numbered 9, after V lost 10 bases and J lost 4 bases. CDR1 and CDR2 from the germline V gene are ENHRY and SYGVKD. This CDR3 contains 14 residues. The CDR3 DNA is TGTGCCACCAGGACAGGGGGGGCACGAGAGACCCAGTACTTC. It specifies CATRTGGARETQYF.

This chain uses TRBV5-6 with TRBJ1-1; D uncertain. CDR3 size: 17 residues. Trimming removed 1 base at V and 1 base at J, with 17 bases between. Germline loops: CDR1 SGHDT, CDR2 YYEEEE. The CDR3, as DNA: TGTGCCAGCAGCTTGCCGTCGCACACCCCCGGGAACACTGAAGCTTTCTTT. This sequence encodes CASSLPSHTPGNTEAFF.

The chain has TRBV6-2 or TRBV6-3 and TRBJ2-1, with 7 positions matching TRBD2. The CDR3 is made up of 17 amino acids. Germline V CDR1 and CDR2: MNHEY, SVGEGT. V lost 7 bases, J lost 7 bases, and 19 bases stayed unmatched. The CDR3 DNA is TGTGCCAGCAAGAGGTCTCTAGCGGCCATTTGGGGGAATGAGCAGTTCTTC. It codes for CASKRSLAAIWGNEQFF.